A single sample gave rise to the 6 T cell receptor beta chains below, sequenced in a study of shared T cell receptors in the human thymus. Generated by immunoSEQ multiplex PCR, the TCRdb table keeps only in-frame clones and is missing some. The table includes 720,000 or so clones, roughly 85% detected once. The data were also submitted as part of a second study, on human thymus T cells.

The sequencing input was thymocytes. The receptors were sampled from a girl younger than two with a congenital heart defect.

The chain links TRBV19 to TRBJ1-1; no firm D call. The CDR3 is made up of 14 amino acids. V was trimmed by 6 bases and J by 3 bases, leaving 14 bases between them. Germline V gene lookup returns CDR1 LNHDA and CDR2 SQIVND (reference sequence). DNA for the CDR3: TGTGCCAGTAGCGCACGGGGATGGGACACTGAAGCTTTCTTT. Amino acid sequence: CASSARGWDTEAFF.

V and J are TRBV29-1 and TRBJ1-2; D uncertain. In germline, CDR1 is SQVTM, CDR2 ANQGSEA. The CDR3 is made up of 13 amino acids. V lost 5 bases to trimming and J lost 0 bases, with 10 bases between them. This chain's CDR3 is CSVSRSTNYGYTF. The CDR3 nucleotides are TGCAGCGTTAGCAGGTCTACTAACTATGGCTACACCTTC.

The CDR3 reads CASSTSHRLAGYTF. The CDR3 bases are TGTGCCAGCAGCACATCTCACAGGTTGGCTGGCTACACCTTC. The V gene is TRBV9, the J gene TRBJ1-2; D is perhaps TRBD1 (5 bases). This CDR3 has 14 amino acids. V lost 4 bases and J lost 7, with 17 bases in between. Looked up from germline, CDR1 is SGDLS and CDR2 is YYNGEE.

V gene TRBV7-3 combines with J gene TRBJ2-1; 8 nucleotides line up with TRBD1. In germline, CDR1 is SGHTA, CDR2 FQGTGA. The CDR3 extends over 18 amino acids. With V trimmed by 2 bases and J by 8 bases, 17 bases remained unmatched. The CDR3 bases are TGTGCCAGCAGCTTAGATACCAATACAGGGGGTAGTGAGGATGAGCAGTTCTTC. It encodes CASSLDTNTGGSEDEQFF. Based on the CDR3 plus reference TRBV7-3 and TRBJ2-1, the full variable domain is GAGVSQTPSNKVTEKGKYVELRCDPISGHTALYWYRQSLGQGPEFLIYFQGTGAADDSGLPNDRFFAVRPEGSVSTLKIQRTERGDSAVYLCASSLDTNTGGSEDEQFFGPGTRLTVL.

This chain joins TRBV28 and TRBJ1-5; possible D gene TRBD1, 5 bases. V lost 3 bases, J lost 4 bases, and 22 bases lay in between. Germline V lookup: CDR1 MDHEN, CDR2 SYDVKM. The CDR3 contains 18 residues. The CDR3 loop reads CASSFQRRGWGENQPQHF. As DNA, the CDR3 is TGTGCCAGCAGTTTTCAGCGCCGAGGATGGGGGGAAAATCAGCCCCAGCATTTT.

V and J are TRBV28 and TRBJ2-7; 7 bases match TRBD1. The V gene end was trimmed by 5 bases and the J gene end by 2 bases; junction bases not matched to a gene: 3. CDR1 and CDR2 from the germline V gene are MDHEN and SYDVKM. The CDR3 has 13 amino acids. The CDR3 nucleotides are TGTGCCAGCAGTAAGGGGGCTACCTACGAGCAGTACTTC. Protein sequence: CASSKGATYEQYF. The full variable domain, with the rest looked up from reference TRBV28 and TRBJ2-7, is DVKVTQSSRYLVKRTGEKVFLECVQDMDHENMFWYRQDPGLGLRLIYFSYDVKMKEKGDIPEGYSVSREKKERFSLILESASTNQTSMYLCASSKGATYEQYFGPGTRLTVT.